This T cell receptor beta chain was sequenced during a study of cytomegalovirus exposure and HLA in healthy donors. The germline gives CDR1 SGDLS, CDR2 YYNGEE. The CDR3 contains 14 residues. V lost 4 bases, J lost 5 bases, and 15 bases lay in between. PCR used 60 Vbeta primers and 13 Jbeta primers. Using immunoSEQ multiplex PCR, the repertoire was profiled, and TCRdb retains in-frame clones only, with some absent. The profile shows around 130,000 clones, around 77% of them singletons. The sequenced sample consisted of PBMCs. This TCR was recovered from a man aged 50 to 59 in good health and CMV-seronegative. The genes are TRBV9 and TRBJ2-5; D may be TRBD1 (5 bases). Written as DNA, the CDR3 is TGTGCCAGCAGCCCCAGAAGGGGTACGGAGACCCAGTACTTC. Protein: CASSPRRGTETQYF.